The rows below give T cell receptor beta chains drawn from one sample of a study. TCRdb re-called the 5' RACE reads with MiXCR, one entry per CDR3 protein. This table has around 9,000 distinct CDR3 sequences, roughly 34% appearing once. The sequencing input was Tregs sorted from blood. Source of these receptors: a female donor with breast cancer. CDR3s include the opening cysteine and the closing phenylalanine or tryptophan. Each record gives: clone size, V gene, D gene, J gene, CDR3 protein, CDR3 DNA. A D gene is named only where the DNA matches it firmly. The size of a clone is reported for some rows only, either as once, few or many, or as a class for expanded clones.

abundance: -
v_gene: TRBV2
d_gene: TRBD2
j_gene: TRBJ2-5
CDR3aa: CASDFGGGKTQYF
CDR3nt: TGTGCCAGCGATTTCGGGGGGGGCAAGACCCAGTACTTC

abundance: few
v_gene: TRBV6-2/TRBV6-3
d_gene: TRBD2
j_gene: TRBJ2-7
CDR3aa: CASTSYSGRAGNEQYF
CDR3nt: TGTGCCAGCACCTCCTACAGCGGGAGGGCCGGGAACGAGCAGTACTTC

abundance: medium-sized
v_gene: TRBV20-1
d_gene: -
j_gene: TRBJ2-1
CDR3aa: CSASKPGIVSEQFF
CDR3nt: TGCAGTGCTAGTAAGCCAGGGATCGTCAGTGAGCAGTTCTTC

abundance: -
v_gene: TRBV7-9
d_gene: -
j_gene: TRBJ2-2
CDR3aa: CASSSILVGITSNTGELFF
CDR3nt: TGTGCCAGCAGCTCCATCCTGGTTGGTATAACATCAAACACCGGGGAGCTGTTTTTT

abundance: -
v_gene: TRBV25-1
d_gene: -
j_gene: TRBJ2-5
CDR3aa: CASNRDRQETQYF
CDR3nt: TGTGCCAGCAACCGGGATAGACAAGAGACCCAGTACTTC

abundance: few
v_gene: TRBV7-9
d_gene: TRBD2
j_gene: TRBJ2-1
CDR3aa: CASRSSGYNEQFF
CDR3nt: TGTGCCAGCAGATCTAGCGGCTACAATGAGCAGTTCTTC

abundance: medium-sized
v_gene: TRBV10-3
d_gene: -
j_gene: TRBJ2-6
CDR3aa: CAISEPQYSGANVLTF
CDR3nt: TGTGCCATCAGTGAGCCCCAATACTCTGGGGCCAACGTCCTGACTTTC

abundance: -
v_gene: TRBV20-1
d_gene: -
j_gene: TRBJ1-5
CDR3aa: CSARAQGTRGNQPQHF
CDR3nt: TGCAGTGCTAGGGCACAGGGAACGCGGGGCAATCAGCCCCAGCATTTT

abundance: few
v_gene: TRBV7-2
d_gene: -
j_gene: TRBJ2-6
CDR3aa: CASSIKRGISGANVLTF
CDR3nt: TGTGCCAGCAGCATAAAACGTGGGATCTCTGGGGCCAACGTCCTGACTTTC

abundance: -
v_gene: TRBV29-1
d_gene: -
j_gene: TRBJ1-5
CDR3aa: CSVWTVNRPQHF
CDR3nt: TGCAGCGTATGGACAGTAAATCGGCCCCAGCATTTT

abundance: -
v_gene: TRBV30
d_gene: -
j_gene: TRBJ1-2
CDR3aa: CAWSTGEGLRGYTF
CDR3nt: TGTGCCTGGAGTACTGGCGAGGGGCTTCGTGGCTACACCTTC

abundance: medium-sized
v_gene: TRBV20-1
d_gene: TRBD1
j_gene: TRBJ1-6
CDR3aa: CSAPDRDYNSPLHF
CDR3nt: TGCAGTGCCCCCGACAGGGACTATAATTCACCCCTCCACTTT

abundance: medium-sized
v_gene: TRBV6-2/TRBV6-3
d_gene: -
j_gene: TRBJ2-7
CDR3aa: CASSTALRVGREQYF
CDR3nt: TGTGCCAGCAGTACCGCCTTACGAGTGGGCCGCGAGCAGTACTTC

abundance: few
v_gene: TRBV29-1
d_gene: -
j_gene: TRBJ1-2
CDR3aa: CSVTSPNYGYTF
CDR3nt: TGCAGCGTTACTTCACCCAACTATGGCTACACCTTC

abundance: -
v_gene: TRBV4-1
d_gene: -
j_gene: TRBJ2-1
CDR3aa: CASSQPKGLAKINPLFNEQLF
CDR3nt: TGCGCCAGCAGCCAACCCAAAGGGCTAGCAAAGATTAACCCCCTCTTCAATGAGCAGCTCTTC

abundance: -
v_gene: TRBV18
d_gene: TRBD1
j_gene: TRBJ1-1
CDR3aa: CASSPRQGWDTEAFF
CDR3nt: TGTGCCAGCTCACCACGACAGGGGTGGGACACTGAAGCTTTCTTT

abundance: few
v_gene: TRBV7-3
d_gene: -
j_gene: TRBJ2-1
CDR3aa: CASRDPPYNEQFF
CDR3nt: TGTGCCAGCCGAGACCCCCCCTACAATGAGCAGTTCTTC

abundance: medium-sized
v_gene: TRBV6-5
d_gene: -
j_gene: TRBJ2-2
CDR3aa: CAIKVAGELFF
CDR3nt: TGTGCCATCAAGGTCGCCGGGGAGCTGTTTTTT

abundance: -
v_gene: TRBV4-1
d_gene: TRBD1
j_gene: TRBJ1-5
CDR3aa: CASSLESGTGSANQPQHF
CDR3nt: TGCGCCAGCAGCCTGGAGTCCGGGACAGGGTCGGCGAATCAGCCCCAGCATTTT

abundance: medium-sized
v_gene: TRBV20-1
d_gene: TRBD1
j_gene: TRBJ2-3
CDR3aa: CSGDSQDTQYF
CDR3nt: TGCAGTGGGGACAGCCAAGATACGCAGTATTTT

abundance: few
v_gene: TRBV18
d_gene: -
j_gene: TRBJ1-2
CDR3aa: CASSPYLTGDGYTF
CDR3nt: TGTGCCAGCTCACCATACCTGACAGGAGATGGCTACACCTTC

abundance: few
v_gene: TRBV20-1
d_gene: TRBD1
j_gene: TRBJ2-7
CDR3aa: CSAPDPGQGYEQYF
CDR3nt: TGCAGTGCGCCTGATCCGGGACAGGGCTACGAGCAGTACTTC

abundance: few
v_gene: TRBV20-1
d_gene: -
j_gene: TRBJ1-2
CDR3aa: CSARASVGRNYGYTF
CDR3nt: TGCAGTGCTAGAGCGTCAGTGGGCCGTAACTATGGCTACACCTTC

abundance: -
v_gene: TRBV4-3
d_gene: -
j_gene: TRBJ2-1
CDR3aa: CASSQDPIPPNDQFF
CDR3nt: TGCGCCAGCAGCCAAGACCCGATACCCCCCAATGACCAGTTCTTC

abundance: few
v_gene: TRBV20-1
d_gene: -
j_gene: TRBJ1-1
CDR3aa: CSAEDRGLNTEAFF
CDR3nt: TGCAGTGCTGAAGACCGGGGGTTGAACACTGAAGCTTTCTTT

abundance: -
v_gene: TRBV20-1
d_gene: TRBD1
j_gene: TRBJ1-2
CDR3aa: CSASMTGGYGFTF
CDR3nt: TGCAGTGCTAGTATGACAGGGGGCTATGGCTTCACCTTC

abundance: few
v_gene: TRBV7-2
d_gene: TRBD2
j_gene: TRBJ2-2
CDR3aa: CASSFSGRESGELFF
CDR3nt: TGTGCCAGCAGCTTTAGCGGGAGGGAGTCCGGGGAGCTGTTTTTT

abundance: -
v_gene: TRBV7-6
d_gene: TRBD2
j_gene: TRBJ2-2
CDR3aa: CASSLDILATGELFF
CDR3nt: TGTGCCAGCAGCTTAGATATACTAGCGACCGGGGAGCTGTTTTTT

abundance: -
v_gene: TRBV5-1
d_gene: TRBD2
j_gene: TRBJ2-2
CDR3aa: CASSLTSDNTGELFF
CDR3nt: TGCGCCAGCAGCCTCACTAGCGATAACACCGGGGAGCTGTTTTTT

abundance: -
v_gene: TRBV7-2
d_gene: -
j_gene: TRBJ2-2
CDR3aa: CASSLRRLTGELFF
CDR3nt: TGTGCCAGCAGCTTACGGCGACTCACCGGGGAGCTGTTTTTT

abundance: medium-sized
v_gene: TRBV4-2
d_gene: -
j_gene: TRBJ2-1
CDR3aa: CASSRDNYNEQFF
CDR3nt: TGTGCCAGCAGCCGCGACAATTACAATGAGCAGTTCTTC

abundance: -
v_gene: TRBV30
d_gene: -
j_gene: TRBJ2-1
CDR3aa: CAWRGRGGFPSNEQFF
CDR3nt: TGTGCCTGGAGGGGGCGTGGGGGATTTCCCTCTAATGAGCAGTTCTTC

abundance: medium-sized
v_gene: TRBV5-1
d_gene: TRBD1
j_gene: TRBJ1-1
CDR3aa: CASSSTGAVSEAFF
CDR3nt: TGCGCCAGCAGCTCGACAGGGGCCGTGTCTGAAGCTTTCTTT

abundance: -
v_gene: TRBV3-1
d_gene: -
j_gene: TRBJ1-1
CDR3aa: CASSPKVNTEAFF
CDR3nt: TGTGCCAGCAGCCCGAAGGTGAACACTGAAGCTTTCTTT

abundance: medium-sized
v_gene: TRBV20-1
d_gene: -
j_gene: TRBJ1-1
CDR3aa: CSARVPAGAFF
CDR3nt: TGCAGTGCTAGGGTTCCGGCGGGAGCTTTCTTT

abundance: medium-sized
v_gene: TRBV6-2/TRBV6-3
d_gene: -
j_gene: TRBJ1-2
CDR3aa: CASKSSSVDYGYTF
CDR3nt: TGTGCCAGCAAGTCCTCGTCAGTCGATTATGGCTACACCTTC

abundance: medium-sized
v_gene: TRBV10-3
d_gene: -
j_gene: TRBJ1-2
CDR3aa: CAISESVNYGYTF
CDR3nt: TGTGCCATCAGTGAGTCTGTCAACTATGGCTACACCTTC

abundance: -
v_gene: TRBV20-1
d_gene: -
j_gene: TRBJ1-5
CDR3aa: CRVETGIVSNQPRHF
CDR3nt: TGCAGGGTCGAAACGGGAATCGTTAGCAATCAGCCCCGGCATTTT

abundance: -
v_gene: TRBV24-1
d_gene: -
j_gene: TRBJ2-1
CDR3aa: CATSDAGVFYNEQFF
CDR3nt: TGTGCCACCAGTGATGCTGGGGTTTTCTACAATGAGCAGTTCTTC

abundance: medium-sized
v_gene: TRBV21-1
d_gene: -
j_gene: TRBJ2-1
CDR3aa: CASSKAGREVMFF
CDR3nt: TGTGCCAGCAGCAAAGCGGGGCGGGAGGTTATGTTCTTC

abundance: -
v_gene: TRBV20-1
d_gene: -
j_gene: TRBJ2-6
CDR3aa: CSARGVGQPGANVLTF
CDR3nt: TGCAGTGCTAGGGGGGTAGGACAACCTGGGGCCAACGTCCTGACTTTC

abundance: -
v_gene: TRBV5-1
d_gene: -
j_gene: TRBJ1-5
CDR3aa: CASSLEGRPGQPQHF
CDR3nt: TGCGCCAGCAGCTTGGAAGGGCGCCCGGGGCAGCCCCAGCATTTT

abundance: -
v_gene: TRBV5-4
d_gene: -
j_gene: TRBJ2-1
CDR3aa: CACSRTRNEQFF
CDR3nt: TGTGCCTGCAGCAGGACTCGCAATGAGCAGTTCTTC

abundance: medium-sized
v_gene: TRBV10-3
d_gene: TRBD1
j_gene: TRBJ2-1
CDR3aa: CAISAGGTGDNEQFF
CDR3nt: TGTGCCATCTCCGCCGGCGGGACAGGAGACAATGAGCAGTTCTTC

abundance: medium-sized
v_gene: TRBV20-1
d_gene: -
j_gene: TRBJ2-5
CDR3aa: CSASHGGTGPWYQETQYF
CDR3nt: TGCAGTGCTAGTCATGGCGGGACGGGTCCCTGGTACCAAGAGACCCAGTACTTC

abundance: -
v_gene: TRBV7-9
d_gene: -
j_gene: TRBJ2-5
CDR3aa: CASSLLLRETQYF
CDR3nt: TGTGCCAGCAGCTTACTGCTTCGAGAGACCCAGTACTTC